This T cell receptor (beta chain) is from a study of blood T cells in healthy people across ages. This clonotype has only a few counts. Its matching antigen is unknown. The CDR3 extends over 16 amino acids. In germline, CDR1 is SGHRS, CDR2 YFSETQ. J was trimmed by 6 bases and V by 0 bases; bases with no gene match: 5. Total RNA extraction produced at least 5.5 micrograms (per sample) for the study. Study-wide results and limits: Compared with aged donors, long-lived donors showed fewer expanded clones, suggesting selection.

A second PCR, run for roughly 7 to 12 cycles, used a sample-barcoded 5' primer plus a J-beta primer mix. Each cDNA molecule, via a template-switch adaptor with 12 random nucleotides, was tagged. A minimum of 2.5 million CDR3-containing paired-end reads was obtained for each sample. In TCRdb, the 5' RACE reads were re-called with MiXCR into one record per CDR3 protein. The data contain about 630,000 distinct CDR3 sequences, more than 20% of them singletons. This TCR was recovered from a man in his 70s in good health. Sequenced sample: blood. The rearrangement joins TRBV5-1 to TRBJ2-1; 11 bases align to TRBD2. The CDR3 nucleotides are TGCGCCAGCAGCTTGGAGGTAGCGGGAGGGCTCAATGAGCAGTTCTTC. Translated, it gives CASSLEVAGGLNEQFF.